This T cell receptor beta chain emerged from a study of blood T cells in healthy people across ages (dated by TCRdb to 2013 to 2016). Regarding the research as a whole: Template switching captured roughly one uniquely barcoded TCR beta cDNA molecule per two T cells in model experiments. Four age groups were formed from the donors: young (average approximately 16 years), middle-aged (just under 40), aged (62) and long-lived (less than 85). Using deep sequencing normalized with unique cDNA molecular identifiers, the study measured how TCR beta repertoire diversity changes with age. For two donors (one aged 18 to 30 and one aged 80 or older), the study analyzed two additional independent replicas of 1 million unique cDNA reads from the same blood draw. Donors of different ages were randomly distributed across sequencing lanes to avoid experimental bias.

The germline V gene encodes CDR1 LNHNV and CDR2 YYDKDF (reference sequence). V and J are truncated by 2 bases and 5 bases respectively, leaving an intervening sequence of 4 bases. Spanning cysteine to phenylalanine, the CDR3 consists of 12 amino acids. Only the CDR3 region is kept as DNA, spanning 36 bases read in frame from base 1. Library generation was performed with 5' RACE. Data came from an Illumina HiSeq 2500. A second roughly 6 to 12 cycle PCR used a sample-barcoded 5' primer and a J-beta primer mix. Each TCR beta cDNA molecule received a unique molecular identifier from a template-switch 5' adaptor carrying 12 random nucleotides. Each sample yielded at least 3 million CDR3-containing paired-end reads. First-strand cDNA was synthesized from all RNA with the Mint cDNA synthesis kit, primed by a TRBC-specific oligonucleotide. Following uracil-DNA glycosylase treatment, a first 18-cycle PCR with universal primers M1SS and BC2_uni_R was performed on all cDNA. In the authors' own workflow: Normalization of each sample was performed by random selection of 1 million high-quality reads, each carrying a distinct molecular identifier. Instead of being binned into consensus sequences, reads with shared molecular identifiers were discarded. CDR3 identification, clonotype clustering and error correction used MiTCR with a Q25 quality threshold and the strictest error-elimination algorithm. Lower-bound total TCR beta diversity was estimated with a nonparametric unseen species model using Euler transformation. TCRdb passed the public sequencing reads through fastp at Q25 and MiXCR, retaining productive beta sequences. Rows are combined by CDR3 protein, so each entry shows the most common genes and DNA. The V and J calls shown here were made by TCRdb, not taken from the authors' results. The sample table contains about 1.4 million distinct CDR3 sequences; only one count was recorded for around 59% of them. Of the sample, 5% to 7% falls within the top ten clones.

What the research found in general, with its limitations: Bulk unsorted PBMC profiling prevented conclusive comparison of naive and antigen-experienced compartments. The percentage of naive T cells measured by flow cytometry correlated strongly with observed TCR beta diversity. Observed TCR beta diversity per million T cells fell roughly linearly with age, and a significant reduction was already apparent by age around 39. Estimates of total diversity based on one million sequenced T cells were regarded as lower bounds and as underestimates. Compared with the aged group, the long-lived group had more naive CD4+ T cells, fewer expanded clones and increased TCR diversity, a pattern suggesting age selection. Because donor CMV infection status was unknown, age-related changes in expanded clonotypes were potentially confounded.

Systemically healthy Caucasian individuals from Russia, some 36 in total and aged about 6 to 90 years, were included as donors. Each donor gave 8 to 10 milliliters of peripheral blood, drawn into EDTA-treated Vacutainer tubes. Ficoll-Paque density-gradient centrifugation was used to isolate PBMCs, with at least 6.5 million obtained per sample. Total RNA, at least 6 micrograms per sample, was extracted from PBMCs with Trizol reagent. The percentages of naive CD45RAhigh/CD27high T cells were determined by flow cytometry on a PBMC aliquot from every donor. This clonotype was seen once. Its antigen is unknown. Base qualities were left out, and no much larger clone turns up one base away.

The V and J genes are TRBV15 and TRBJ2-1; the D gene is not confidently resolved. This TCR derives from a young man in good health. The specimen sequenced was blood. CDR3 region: CATSRPNNEQFF. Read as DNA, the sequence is TGTGCCACCAGCAGACCAAACAATGAGCAGTTCTTC.